Following are 5 T cell receptor beta chains from one sample sequenced in a study of immune evolution from preneoplasia to lung adenocarcinoma. Profiling relied on immunoSEQ multiplex PCR, and the TCRdb table lists in-frame clones only, not all of them. This table has 6,000 or so clones, 76% appearing once. The sequenced sample consisted of FFPE minimally invasive lung adenocarcinoma tissue. These receptors all stem from a person in their 70s with lung adenocarcinoma.

The chain employs TRBV28 and TRBJ2-3; D ambiguous. This CDR3 spans 15 amino acids. With 3 bases removed from V and 0 bases from J, the gap between germline ends came to 10 bases. Germline loops: CDR1 MDHEN, CDR2 SYDVKM. For the CDR3, the DNA is TGTGCCAGCAGTTTTCTATCCGGGAGCACAGATACGCAGTATTTT. Encoded protein: CASSFLSGSTDTQYF.

The gene calls are TRBV4-2 and TRBJ2-5, with D possibly being TRBD1 or TRBD2 (5 bases each). V was trimmed by 0 bases and J by 4 bases, leaving 21 bases between them. CDR3 length: 18 amino acids. CDR1 LGHNA and CDR2 YNFKEQ come from the germline V gene. The CDR3 nucleotides are TGTGCCAGCAGCCAAGATTTAGGTAGCCGGGACCACGGAGAGACCCAGTACTTC. Amino acid sequence: CASSQDLGSRDHGETQYF.

This rearrangement joins TRBV9 to TRBJ1-2; 7 positions agree with TRBD1. Unmatched junction bases numbered 16, after V lost 4 bases and J lost 7 bases. Germline lookup yields CDR1 SGDLS and CDR2 YYNGEE. The CDR3 length is 16 residues. The CDR3 reads CASSPRGQPLEGGYTF. CDR3 coding DNA: TGTGCCAGCAGCCCTCGGGGACAGCCTTTGGAGGGTGGCTACACCTTC. The variable domain in full, completed from reference TRBV9 and TRBJ1-2, reads DSGVTQTPKHLITATGQRVTLRCSPRSGDLSVYWYQQSLDQGLQFLIQYYNGEERAKGNILERFSAQQFPDLHSELNLSSLELGDSALYFCASSPRGQPLEGGYTFGSGTRLTVV.

J is TRBJ2-2 and V is TRBV5-1; tentative D call: TRBD1 (5 bases). V gave up 1 base and J gave up 2 bases, with 6 bases separating them. Germline lookup yields CDR1 SGHRS and CDR2 YFSETQ. The CDR3 spans 14 residues. The CDR3 DNA reads as TGCGCCAGCAGCTTGTGGGGCAACACCGGGGAGCTGTTTTTT. Protein product: CASSLWGNTGELFF. Full variable domain (rest looked up from reference TRBV5-1 and TRBJ2-2): KAGVTQTPRYLIKTRGQQVTLSCSPISGHRSVSWYQQTPGQGLQFLFEYFSETQRNKGNFPGRFSGRQFSNSRSEMNVSTLELGDSALYLCASSLWGNTGELFFGEGSRLTVL.

The chain employs TRBV29-1 and TRBJ1-2, with TRBD1 matching over 7 bases. The germline V gene has CDR1 SQVTM and CDR2 ANQGSEA. Trimming cost V 7 bases and J 6 bases; bases outside gene matches: 5. The CDR3 totals 11 residues. This chain's CDR3 is CSGDRVDGYTF. The CDR3 nucleotides read TGCAGCGGTGACAGGGTTGATGGCTACACCTTC.